A selection of T cell receptor beta chains follows, all from one sample in a study of cytomegalovirus exposure and HLA in healthy donors. TCRdb's table, derived via immunoSEQ multiplex PCR, lists solely in-frame clones and lacks some. The sample shows around 110,000 clones, 9.5% of them seen only once. Sequenced: PBMCs. The receptors come from a man aged 25-45 years in good health and CMV-seronegative. Each CDR3 is given with its conserved first and last residue. The D gene is left open where the match is weak. Size is stated for part of the rows, as once, few or many counts, or as a class when the clone is expanded.

d_gene | abundance | j_gene | v_gene | CDR3aa | CDR3nt
TRBD2 | few | TRBJ2-7 | TRBV7-8 | CASSSGLAGEEWVYEQYF | TGTGCCAGCAGCTCGGGACTAGCGGGAGAAGAATGGGTCTACGAGCAGTACTTC
TRBD1 | few | TRBJ1-4 | TRBV28 | CASRTGGVEKLFF | TGTGCCAGCAGGACAGGGGGTGTTGAAAAACTGTTTTTT
TRBD2 | few | TRBJ2-2 | TRBV7-9 | CASSGVAGGHTGELFF | TGTGCCAGCAGCGGCGTAGCGGGGGGGCACACCGGGGAGCTGTTTTTT
- | few | TRBJ1-1 | TRBV30 | CAWKLEGNTEAFF | TGTGCCTGGAAGTTGGAGGGGAACACTGAAGCTTTCTTT
TRBD1 | few | TRBJ2-3 | TRBV7-4 | CASSSPGQISTDTQYF | TGTGCCAGCAGCTCACCGGGACAGATAAGCACAGATACGCAGTATTTT
- | - | TRBJ1-6 | TRBV6-5 | CASSRSRNSPLHF | TGTGCCAGCAGCCGCTCCCGGAATTCACCCCTCCACTTT
- | few | TRBJ1-4 | TRBV10-2 | CASRGRTNEKLFF | TGCGCCAGCAGGGGGAGAACTAATGAAAAACTGTTTTTT
- | few | TRBJ1-5 | TRBV7-2 | CASSSWTEGNQPQHF | TGTGCCAGCAGCTCTTGGACAGAGGGTAATCAGCCCCAGCATTTT
- | few | TRBJ1-2 | TRBV7-8 | CASSPARSNYGYTF | TGTGCCAGCAGCCCCGCTAGGAGTAACTATGGCTACACCTTC
TRBD1 | - | TRBJ2-2 | TRBV6-1 | CASSRGDSTTGELFF | TGTGCCAGCAGCCGAGGGGACAGCACCACCGGGGAGCTGTTTTTT
TRBD1 | - | TRBJ1-1 | TRBV10-1 | CASSESRTGNTEAFF | TGCGCCAGCAGTGAGTCCCGGACAGGGAACACTGAAGCTTTCTTT
TRBD2 | few | TRBJ2-2 | TRBV2 | CASRIAGSNTGELFF | TGTGCCAGCAGGATAGCGGGGTCTAACACCGGGGAGCTGTTTTTT
TRBD2 | few | TRBJ2-4 | TRBV6-1 | CASSVWGGVNIQYF | TGTGCCAGCAGTGTGTGGGGGGGTGTGAACATTCAGTACTTC
- | few | TRBJ1-5 | TRBV2 | CASRDDRHQPQHF | TGTGCCAGCAGAGACGACAGACATCAGCCCCAGCATTTT
TRBD1 | - | TRBJ1-6 | TRBV4-1 | CASLPTGSSYNSPLHF | TGCGCCAGCCTACCGACAGGGAGCTCCTATAATTCACCCCTCCACTTT
- | few | TRBJ2-5 | TRBV10-2 | CASSELGQGKETQYF | TGCGCCAGCAGTGAATTGGGGCAGGGGAAAGAGACCCAGTACTTC
TRBD1 | - | TRBJ1-3 | TRBV5-8 | CASSPTGPTGNTIYF | TGTGCCAGCAGCCCGACAGGGCCCACTGGAAACACCATATATTTT
- | - | TRBJ1-6 | TRBV18 | CASSREFNSPLHF | TGTGCCAGCTCAAGGGAGTTTAATTCACCCCTCCACTTT
TRBD1 | few | TRBJ2-1 | TRBV5-4 | CAGSWGGQGPYNEQFF | TGTGCCGGCAGCTGGGGGGGACAGGGGCCTTACAATGAGCAGTTCTTC
- | few | TRBJ2-7 | TRBV4-1 | CASSQDGSSPYEQYF | TGCGCCAGCAGCCAAGATGGGAGTTCACCTTACGAGCAGTACTTC
- | - | TRBJ2-5 | TRBV7-2 | CASSKGGEQETQYF | TGTGCCAGCAGTAAAGGGGGTGAGCAAGAGACCCAGTACTTC
TRBD1 | - | TRBJ1-6 | TRBV28 | CASSPDRGYNTLHF | TGTGCCAGCAGTCCGGACAGGGGATACAATACCCTCCACTTT
- | few | TRBJ1-1 | TRBV6-1 | CASSEQEAFF | TGTGCCAGCAGTGAACAGGAAGCTTTCTTT
- | few | TRBJ1-2 | TRBV19 | CASTPDRGYGYGYTF | TGTGCCAGTACTCCGGACCGGGGATACGGCTATGGCTACACCTTC
TRBD1 | few | TRBJ2-2 | TRBV7-3 | CASSSGTGGTGELFF | TGTGCCAGCAGCTCCGGGACAGGAGGCACCGGGGAGCTGTTTTTT
TRBD1 | - | TRBJ2-1 | TRBV29-1 | CSVDSGGAYNEQFF | TGCAGCGTTGATTCAGGGGGCGCTTACAATGAGCAGTTCTTC
- | few | TRBJ1-1 | TRBV27 | CASSPAGGLRYF | TGTGCCAGCAGCCCAGCGGGGGGCTTGCGTTACTTT
- | - | TRBJ1-4 | TRBV6-1 | CASSRTDSNEKLFF | TGTGCCAGCAGTCGGACAGACAGTAATGAAAAACTGTTTTTT
TRBD1 | few | TRBJ2-5 | TRBV2 | CASRGQGAVKETQYF | TGTGCCAGCAGGGGACAGGGGGCGGTAAAAGAGACCCAGTACTTC
- | - | TRBJ1-5 | TRBV28 | CASGGSWSVNQPQHF | TGTGCCAGCGGCGGATCTTGGAGTGTCAATCAGCCCCAGCATTTT
TRBD1 | - | TRBJ1-2 | TRBV6-6 | CASSYSGGTGVGYTF | TGTGCCAGCAGTTACTCTGGTGGGACAGGGGTCGGCTACACCTTC
- | few | TRBJ1-1 | TRBV30 | CAWSPRERAFF | TGTGCCTGGAGTCCCAGGGAAAGGGCTTTCTTT
TRBD2 | - | TRBJ2-3 | TRBV7-9 | CASSSGLAGSDTQYF | TGTGCCAGCAGCTCCGGACTAGCGGGTTCGGATACGCAGTATTTT
- | - | TRBJ1-5 | TRBV7-8 | CASSLEAGSKPQHF | TGTGCCAGCAGCTTAGAGGCGGGAAGCAAGCCCCAGCATTTT
- | - | TRBJ1-2 | TRBV10-3 | CAISTGTSYGYTF | TGTGCCATCAGTACCGGGACATCCTATGGCTACACCTTC
TRBD1 | - | TRBJ2-7 | TRBV28 | CASSLIQGVSYEQYF | TGTGCCAGCAGTTTAATACAGGGGGTCTCCTACGAGCAGTACTTC
TRBD1 | - | TRBJ2-7 | TRBV5-1 | CASSPGTGVPYEQYF | TGCGCCAGCAGCCCTGGGACAGGTGTACCCTACGAGCAGTACTTC
TRBD1 | few | TRBJ1-5 | TRBV18 | CASSPTGLAGNQPQHF | TGTGCCAGCTCACCGACAGGGCTGGCGGGCAATCAGCCCCAGCATTTT
- | - | TRBJ2-1 | TRBV5-1 | CASSLEGQYSYNEQFF | TGCGCCAGCAGCTTGGAAGGACAATACTCCTACAATGAGCAGTTCTTC
- | - | TRBJ1-6 | TRBV30 | CACSTGRGNSPLHF | TGTGCCTGCTCGACAGGCCGGGGCAATTCACCCCTCCACTTT